This entry concerns a single T cell receptor (beta chain). Under the authors' procedure: Quantification of nucleated cells was approximated via reference gene primer amplification. Generated by immunoSEQ multiplex PCR, the TCRdb table keeps only in-frame clones and is missing some. V and J calls and clone size are those listed in that table; D and trimming were worked out from the DNA. The sample includes around 65,000 clones, around 82% of them seen just once. These data come from a study of blood T cell repertoires in COVID-19. The CDR3 length is 16 residues. The germline CDR1 and CDR2 sequences are GTSNPN and SVGIG (reference sequence). Trimming cost V 0 bases and J 2 bases; bases outside gene matches: 10.

The sequence was obtained from a man aged 80 or over with active COVID-19. The sequenced material came from peripheral blood. The chain combines TRBV30 with TRBJ2-7; 7 bases agree with TRBD1. CDR3 sequence: CAWSVEKGGRPYEQYF. CDR3 nucleotides: TGTGCCTGGAGTGTAGAAAAAGGGGGCCGCCCCTACGAGCAGTACTTC.